The source of this TCR beta chain is a study of cytomegalovirus exposure and HLA in healthy donors (dated by TCRdb to 2015 to 2018). At the level of the whole study: According to a later analysis, the roughly 120 validation repertoires were produced on the same platform as the roughly 600 repertoires of the first cohort. To predict cytomegalovirus infection status, the study combined high-throughput TCR immunosequencing, statistical association of individual TCRs with disease status, and machine learning. The study aimed to test whether signatures of past pathogen exposure could be identified by cataloging public T cell receptors. A separate validation cohort of some 130 different subjects was used in addition to the approximately 640-subject first cohort.

The CDR3 contains 15 residues, cysteine and phenylalanine counted. Only CDR3 DNA is held: 45 bases, read in frame from base 1. Per the germline V gene, MGHRA is the CDR1 and YSYEKL is the CDR2. Unmatched junction bases come to 3, with V trimmed by 1 base and J by 2 bases. The library was generated by the immunoSEQ multiplex PCR assay. Per the authors' processing: A statistical classification framework was built to diagnose cytomegalovirus status from the catalog of TCR beta chain sequences. Held by TCRdb, this immuneACCESS table contains in-frame sequences only and omits some clones. Under half of the omission traces to an unresolved V gene where checked; the cause of the rest is unknown. V, J and clone size are taken as reported in that table, and D and trimming were inferred from the DNA itself. Within this sample are about 90,000 clones, with approximately 88% of them counted one time only. The ten largest clonotypes hold 9% to 14% of the sample.

A remark on this clone: Its antigen has not been determined. No base quality values were provided; no much bigger clone lies one nucleotide off.

Here is what the overall study found, with its caveats: A total of some 180 TCR beta chains were listed by the study as associated with cytomegalovirus. A few of the identified cytomegalovirus-associated TCR beta chains were confirmed in vitro to be specific for cytomegalovirus antigens. The classifier was reported to diagnose cytomegalovirus status with high specificity and sensitivity in both the original cohort and the validation cohort. A later analysis lacked HLA typing for the validation cohort, so it scored co-occurrence in that cohort across all 120 or so repertoires. While some public TCRs were present in many individuals, most TCR sequences turned up only very rarely across donors. The authors suggested that the approach could potentially be generalized to other disease states and immunological phenotypes. Of the cluster scores, roughly 93% were above 0 in a later analysis, which found that TCRs clustered in the first cohort also tended to co-occur in the 95 to 150 validation repertoires.

The donors were included in the validation cohort of around 120 subjects, a group kept apart from the roughly 730-subject first cohort. Sequenced material: PBMCs. The sequence was obtained from a woman aged 18-29 years in good health and CMV-seropositive. The chain is assembled from TRBV4-1 and TRBJ2-3; 7 bases in between match TRBD2. The DNA reads TGCGCCAGCAGCCAAGTAGCGGGCGTCACAGATACGCAGTATTTT. Its product reads: CASSQVAGVTDTQYF.